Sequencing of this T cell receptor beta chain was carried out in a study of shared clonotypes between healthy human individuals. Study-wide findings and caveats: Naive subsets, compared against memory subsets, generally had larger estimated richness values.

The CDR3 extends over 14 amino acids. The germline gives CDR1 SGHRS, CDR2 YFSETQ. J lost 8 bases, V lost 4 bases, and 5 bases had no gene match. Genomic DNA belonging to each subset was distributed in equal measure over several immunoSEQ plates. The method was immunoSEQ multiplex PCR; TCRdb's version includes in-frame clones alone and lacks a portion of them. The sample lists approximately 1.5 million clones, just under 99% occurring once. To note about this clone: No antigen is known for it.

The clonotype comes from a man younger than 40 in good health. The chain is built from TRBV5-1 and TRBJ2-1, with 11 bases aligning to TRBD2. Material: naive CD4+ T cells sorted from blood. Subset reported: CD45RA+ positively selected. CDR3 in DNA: TGCGCCAGCAGCCCGACTAGCGGGAAGGATGAGCAGTTCTTC. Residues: CASSPTSGKDEQFF.